The 9 T cell receptor beta chains given below trace back to one sample, sequenced in a study of beta chain features in type 1 diabetes. Expressed TCRB transcripts were sequenced because the entire RNA isolate underwent reverse transcription. Using immunoSEQ multiplex PCR, the repertoire was profiled, and TCRdb retains in-frame clones only, with some absent. The repertoire has 310,000 or so clones, about 15% of them found once; the top ten carry roughly 0.015%. No antigens are known for them. Findings and limits, study-wide: Shortening that was moderate but significant affected the TCRB CDR3s of Type 1 diabetes patients in all four CD4+ subsets.

Sequencing input: naive CD4+ T cells from blood. The receptors originated from a man between 18 and 35 years old with type 1 diabetes.

The chain employs TRBV7-2 and TRBJ2-5; D perhaps matches TRBD2 (5 bases). The CDR3 has 15 amino acids. Germline loops: CDR1 SGHTA, CDR2 FQGNSA. The ends were cut back, 8 bases at V and 4 bases at J, with 20 bases in the middle. The CDR3 loop is CASVLGAARRETQYF. The CDR3 DNA is TGTGCCAGCGTCTTGGGAGCAGCCCGAAGAGAGACCCAGTACTTC. The full variable domain, rest sourced from reference TRBV7-2 and TRBJ2-5, is GAGVSQSPSNKVTEKGKDVELRCDPISGHTALYWYRQSLGQGLEFLIYFQGNSAPDKSGLPSDRFSAERTGGSVSTLTIQRTQQEDSAVYLCASVLGAARRETQYFGPGTRLLVL.

This clone was detected a few times. The V gene is TRBV2, the J gene TRBJ1-2, with 8 positions matching TRBD1. This CDR3 comprises 15 residues. Germline trimming cut 3 bases from V and 5 bases from J; bases unmatched to any gene: 8. Germline CDR1 SNHLY, CDR2 FYNNEI. As DNA, the CDR3 is TGTGCCAGCAGTGATCTCCGGGACAGGCCTTATGGCTACACCTTC. This codes for CASSDLRDRPYGYTF.

The genes are TRBV30 and TRBJ1-4; perhaps TRBD1 as D (5 bases). The germline gives CDR1 GTSNPN, CDR2 SVGIG (reference sequence). Trimming removed 4 bases from V and 0 bases from J, with 9 bases in between. The CDR3 loop spans 14 amino acids. CDR3 nucleotide sequence: TGTGCCTGGACTCCGGGGGCAACTAATGAAAAACTGTTTTTT. It is translated as CAWTPGATNEKLFF.

The chain combines TRBV28 with TRBJ2-5; TRBD1 matches 12 bases. The V segment lost 4 bases and the J segment 5 bases; nucleotides outside the gene matches: 17. The CDR3 extends over 19 amino acids. Germline CDR1 and CDR2: MDHEN and SYDVKM. The CDR3 loop reads CASSYGHRGTGGGLETQYF. The DNA of the CDR3 is TGTGCCAGCAGTTACGGTCATCGAGGGACAGGGGGCGGTTTGGAGACCCAGTACTTC.

The chain links TRBV30 to TRBJ1-3, with no clear D. Trimming stripped 0 bases from V and 3 bases from J, with 9 bases between. The germline V gene encodes CDR1 GTSNPN and CDR2 SVGIG (reference sequence). This CDR3 contains 14 residues. In nucleotides, the CDR3 is TGTGCCTGGAGTGTGATGAGAAGTGGAAACACCATATATTTT. This translates into CAWSVMRSGNTIYF.

In its sample, this clone was seen a few times. The rearrangement uses TRBV19 and TRBJ1-2; 10 nucleotides line up with TRBD1. The V gene's germline CDR1 is LNHDA and CDR2 SQIVND (reference sequence). The CDR3 sequence is 15 residues long. V lost 3 bases to trimming and J lost 6 bases; unmatched junction nucleotides: 7. CDR3 sequence reads: CASSMVGQGTHGYTF. CDR3 nucleotide sequence: TGTGCCAGTAGTATGGTGGGACAGGGGACACATGGCTACACCTTC.

This clone was detected a few times. The J gene is TRBJ2-5, the V gene TRBV6-5; TRBD2 is a possible D gene (6 bases). The ends were cut back, 0 bases at V and 4 bases at J, with 15 bases in the middle. CDR1 MNHEY and CDR2 SVGAGI come from the germline V gene. The CDR3 runs to 16 residues. CDR3 sequence (DNA): TGTGCCAGCAGTTACTCTAGACGGACGGGAGTAGAGACCCAGTACTTC. As protein: CASSYSRRTGVETQYF.

The V call is TRBV19, the J call TRBJ2-7; D possibly corresponds to TRBD1 (6 bases). Trimming shortened V by 6 bases and J by 4 bases, and 16 bases separated the two germline ends. Looked up from germline, CDR1 is LNHDA and CDR2 is SQIVND (reference sequence). The CDR3 is 14 residues long. The CDR3 region is CASSSTGMGYEQYF. The CDR3 DNA reads TGTGCCAGTAGCTCCACAGGGATGGGTTACGAGCAGTACTTC.

V gene TRBV2 combines with J gene TRBJ2-7; TRBD1 matches at 7 bases. The germline V gene encodes CDR1 SNHLY and CDR2 FYNNEI. This CDR3 has 12 amino acids. The V segment lost 7 bases and the J segment 2 bases; nucleotides outside the gene matches: 2. DNA for the CDR3: TGTGCCAGCAAGGACAGGCCCTACGAGCAGTACTTC. It is translated as CASKDRPYEQYF.